This T cell receptor beta chain was found in a study of T cell responses to AZD1222 COVID-19 vaccine. Study-wide findings and caveats: Donors, mostly white British, included more females; clonal diversity was possibly underestimated.

The germline gives CDR1 MNHEY, CDR2 SVGAGI. Trimming stripped 2 bases from V and 8 bases from J, with 13 bases between. This CDR3 has 13 residues. Turning to this clone: Its antigen is not identified.

Using immunoSEQ multiplex PCR, the repertoire was profiled, and TCRdb retains in-frame clones only, with some absent. The table includes roughly 110,000 clones, about 85% detected once. The source material was peripheral blood, sampled 28 days after the second AZD1222 dose. The chain couples TRBV6-5 to TRBJ2-7; D remains ambiguous. This receptor was taken from an adult who received the AZD1222 COVID-19 vaccine. The CDR3 DNA sequence: TGTGCCAGCAGTTACGGCCTTGACTTTAAGCAGTACTTC. This sequence encodes CASSYGLDFKQYF.